These T cell receptor beta chains were read from a single sample in a study of tumor-infiltrating lymphocytes in primary liver carcinoma. TCRdb reanalysed the multiplex PCR reads using MiXCR and keeps one entry per CDR3 protein. This sample has 150,000 to 200,000 distinct CDR3 sequences, with roughly three fifths found just once. Sequencing was carried out using peripheral blood. These receptor sequences come from a man in his forties with primary liver carcinoma and hepatitis B virus infection. Each CDR3 is given with its conserved first and last residue. Each record gives: V gene, clone size, D gene, J gene, CDR3 length, CDR3 protein, CDR3 DNA. D genes are given only for firm matches. Size tells how often a clone was seen (once, few, many) or the class of an expanded clone, and some rows leave it out.

TRBV30,.,.,TRBJ1-3,17,CAWGARERWDSGNTIYF,TGTGCCTGGGGTGCCCGGGAGAGGTGGGACTCTGGAAACACCATATATTTT
TRBV6-2/TRBV6-3,few,.,TRBJ2-7,14,CASSRTYTPYEQYF,TGTGCCAGCAGCCGGACATATACGCCCTACGAGCAGTACTTC
TRBV4-2,.,.,TRBJ2-1,13,CASSQEQGYEQFF,TGTGCCAGCAGCCAGGAACAGGGATATGAGCAGTTCTTC
TRBV11-2,.,TRBD1,TRBJ1-1,13,CASSLGGGTEALF,TGTGCCAGTAGCTTAGGAGGGGGCACTGAAGCTCTCTTT
TRBV4-2,.,.,TRBJ2-2,13,CASSQGGGGELFF,TGTGCCAGCAGCCAAGGTGGTGGAGGGGAGCTGTTTTTT
TRBV12-3/TRBV12-4,.,.,TRBJ1-5,15,CASSLVVGMGQPQHF,TGTGCCAGCAGTTTGGTCGTAGGGATGGGTCAGCCCCAGCATTTT
TRBV5-5,.,.,TRBJ1-1,14,CASSSLTRGTEAFF,TGTGCCAGCAGCTCCCTAACCAGGGGCACTGAAGCTTTCTTT
TRBV10-3,.,.,TRBJ1-1,14,CAINDREQNTEAFF,TGTGCCATCAATGATAGGGAACAGAACACTGAAGCTTTCTTT
TRBV30,.,.,TRBJ1-3,18,CAWSGTGPMFYSGNTIYF,TGTGCCTGGAGCGGTACAGGCCCGATGTTCTACTCTGGAAACACCATATATTTT
TRBV28,.,.,TRBJ2-5,13,CASTATGRGTQYF,TGTGCCAGTACCGCGACAGGGAGGGGGACCCAGTACTTC
TRBV12-3/TRBV12-4,.,.,TRBJ1-5,15,CASSFGGAGNQPQHF,TGTGCCAGCAGTTTTGGGGGAGCAGGCAATCAGCCCCAGCATTTT
TRBV28,few,TRBD2,TRBJ2-1,15,CGASGSGRKYNEQFF,TGTGGGGCTAGCGGGAGCGGTAGGAAATACAATGAGCAGTTCTTC
TRBV4-2,.,.,TRBJ1-4,13,CASSGGLLEKLFF,TGTGCGAGCAGTGGGGGGCTCCTCGAAAAACTGTTTTTT
TRBV7-9,.,TRBD1,TRBJ1-5,14,CASSSQGANEPQHF,TGTGCCAGCAGCTCACAGGGGGCTAATGAGCCCCAGCATTTT
TRBV11-2,.,TRBD1,TRBJ2-7,15,CAITKSAGQGGEQYF,TGTGCCATCACCAAGAGTGCGGGACAGGGTGGCGAGCAGTATTTC
TRBV7-9,.,.,TRBJ2-5,13,CASSRGEQETQYF,TGTGCCAGCTCTAGGGGGGAACAAGAGACCCAGTACTTC
TRBV6-6,.,.,TRBJ1-4,16,CASTDPLDPLGEKLFF,TGTGCCAGCACCGACCCCCTGGACCCACTCGGTGAAAAACTGTTTTTT